A single sample is the source of the 8 T cell receptor beta chains below, sequenced in a study of CD8+CD57+ T cells in acquired aplastic anemia. Genomic DNA, the template, was used for profiling of the TCR beta VDJ and CDR3. TCRdb passed the reads through MiXCR, listing each CDR3 protein once. The repertoire holds around 68,000 distinct CDR3 sequences, with approximately 54% as singletons. The sample was sorted CD4+, CD8+, or CD8+CD57+ T cells (not recorded which) from PBMCs. These TCRs come from a human donor in good health, serving as a control.

This rearrangement joins TRBV29-1 to TRBJ2-7, with TRBD2 identical over 7 bases. J gave up 2 bases and V 1 base, and 11 bases lay outside the gene matches. This CDR3 contains 16 residues. Germline CDR1 and CDR2: SQVTM and ANQGSEA. The chain's CDR3 is CSVEGGSWGGTYEQYF. The CDR3 coding sequence is TGCAGCGTTGAAGGCGGTTCTTGGGGGGGAACCTACGAGCAGTACTTC.

The V call is TRBV24-1, the J call TRBJ2-5, with 13 bases lining up with TRBD2. This CDR3 comprises 17 residues. Germline V gene data show CDR1 as KGHDR and CDR2 as SFDVKD. Trimming took 5 bases from V and 4 from J; bases not matched to a gene: 9. CDR3 amino acids: CATSAPPGLAGVETQYF. CDR3 DNA sequence: TGTGCCACCAGTGCTCCTCCCGGACTAGCGGGGGTAGAGACCCAGTACTTC.

This clonotype rates as medium-sized. The rearrangement uses TRBV15 and TRBJ1-3, with 7 bases aligning to TRBD1. This CDR3 comprises 15 residues. Germline-derived CDR1 and CDR2 are LNHNV and YYDKDF (reference sequence). V lost 5 bases and J lost 1; bases outside the gene matches: 5. The CDR3, as DNA: TGTGCCACCAGCTGGAAGGACAGGTCTGGAAACACCATATATTTT. As protein: CATSWKDRSGNTIYF.

This clonotype was detected many times. The rearrangement joins TRBV30 to TRBJ2-7; D ambiguous. The V end was cut by 2 bases, the J end by 3 bases, with 8 bases between. Germline V gene sequence: CDR1 GTSNPN, CDR2 SVGIG (reference sequence). CDR3 length: 12 amino acids. CDR3 sequence: CAWSSSNYEQYF. The CDR3 region has the DNA TGTGCCTGGAGTTCGTCTAACTACGAGCAGTACTTC. Supplemented by reference TRBV30 and TRBJ2-7, the full variable domain reads SQTIHQWPATLVQPVGSPLSLECTVEGTSNPNLYWYRQAAGRGLQLLFYSVGIGQISSEVPQNLSASRPQDRQFILSSKKLLLSDSGFYLCAWSSSNYEQYFGPGTRLTVT.

Ten or more counts support this clonotype. This sequence may be a read error, since a much larger clone differs from it by one base. The chain carries TRBV5-1 and TRBJ2-3; TRBD2 matches at 11 bases. The CDR3 consists of 16 residues. V shed 4 bases, J shed 1 base, and the junction held 5 bases outside the gene matches. Germline lookup yields CDR1 SGHRS and CDR2 YFSETQ. CDR3 protein: CASSPVAGGGTDTQYF. In nucleotides, the CDR3 is TGCGCCAGCAGCCCGGTAGCGGGAGGGGGCACAGATACGCAGTATTTT.

This chain links TRBV29-1 with TRBJ2-3; 9 bases agree with TRBD1. The CDR3 is 13 residues long. CDR1 is SQVTM, CDR2 ANQGSEA, per germline. V was clipped by 8 bases and J by 2 bases; unmatched bases: 5. Here the CDR3 DNA reads TGCAGCTCTGGGACAGGGAACACAGATACGCAGTATTTT. This gives the protein CSSGTGNTDTQYF.

In its sample, this clonotype was seen a few times. The rearrangement uses TRBV7-9 and TRBJ2-3; no firm D call. This CDR3 comprises 12 residues. Germline values: CDR1 SEHNR, CDR2 FQNEAQ (reference sequence). The germline V and J ends were trimmed by 6 bases and 2 bases, with 6 bases remaining between them. CDR3 in amino acids: CASSTTTDTQYF. The CDR3 coding sequence is TGTGCCAGCAGTACTACCACAGATACGCAGTATTTT.

In its sample, this clonotype was seen once. The chain employs TRBV7-9 and TRBJ1-3; D is possibly TRBD1 (6 bases). Germline V lookup: CDR1 SEHNR, CDR2 FQNEAQ (reference sequence). This CDR3 region has 15 residues. Trimming took off 5 bases at V and 6 bases at J, with 17 bases between the two ends. The CDR3 sequence: CASSPGVGFENTIYF. The CDR3 DNA sequence: TGTGCCAGCAGCCCAGGGGTAGGGTTCGAAAACACCATATATTTT.